Listed below are T cell receptor beta chains from one sample, sequenced in a study of T cells in Graves' hyperthyroidism and ophthalmopathy. TCRdb reanalysed the multiplex PCR reads using MiXCR and keeps one entry per CDR3 protein. The sample has some 460,000 distinct CDR3 sequences, approximately 14% seen once. Sequenced: blood. The receptors derive from a woman between 18 and 30 years old with Graves' hyperthyroidism. Each CDR3 is given with its conserved first and last residue. The D gene is left open where the match is weak. The size of a clone is reported for some rows only, either as once, few or many, or as a class for expanded clones.

J,D,V,length,size,CDR3,DNA
TRBJ1-6,-,TRBV7-6,14,-,CASSLSGVNSPLHF,TGTGCCAGCAGCTTATCTGGGGTCAATTCACCCCTCCACTTT
TRBJ1-5,-,TRBV12-3/TRBV12-4,14,many,CASTPHVYNMPQHF,TGTGCCAGCACCCCTCACGTGTACAATATGCCCCAGCATTTT
TRBJ2-3,-,TRBV5-1,17,many,CASSFEPGVGYEDTQYF,TGCGCCAGCAGCTTTGAGCCAGGGGTGGGTTATGAGGATACGCAGTATTTT
TRBJ2-7,-,TRBV3-1,11,few,CANVLRGEQYF,TGTGCCAACGTACTGCGGGGTGAGCAGTACTTC
TRBJ2-7,TRBD2,TRBV6-2/TRBV6-3,16,-,CASSYTVVGGAYEQYF,TGTGCCAGCAGTTACACGGTTGTGGGGGGGGCCTACGAGCAGTACTTC
TRBJ2-1,TRBD2,TRBV20-1,14,many,CSASGTSEIDEQFF,TGCAGTGCAAGCGGGACTAGCGAGATTGATGAGCAGTTCTTC
TRBJ2-3,-,TRBV12-3/TRBV12-4,17,many,CASSLDAGGPSTDTQYF,TGTGCCAGCAGTTTGGATGCCGGGGGTCCTAGCACAGATACGCAGTATTTT
TRBJ1-5,TRBD1,TRBV28,16,many,CASRPPGQGAHQPQHF,TGTGCCAGCAGACCACCCGGACAGGGGGCCCATCAGCCCCAGCATTTT
TRBJ1-2,TRBD1,TRBV28,15,many,CASSRGGQGVDGYTF,TGTGCCAGCAGCCGTGGTGGACAGGGGGTAGATGGCTACACCTTC
TRBJ2-1,TRBD1,TRBV5-5,17,-,CASSLALLKGAYSEQFF,TGTGCCAGCAGCTTGGCCTTACTCAAGGGGGCCTACAGTGAGCAGTTCTTC
TRBJ1-3,-,TRBV6-1,16,-,CASSLEGLNSGNTIYF,TGTGCCAGCAGCCTAGAGGGGTTAAACTCTGGAAACACCATATATTTT
TRBJ1-5,-,TRBV28,12,many,CASSYGVQPQHF,TGTGCCAGCAGTTACGGGGTTCAGCCCCAGCATTTT
TRBJ1-5,TRBD1,TRBV19,16,-,CASSFVQGASNQPQHF,TGTGCCAGTAGCTTTGTACAGGGGGCCAGCAATCAGCCCCAGCATTTT
TRBJ1-1,-,TRBV12-3/TRBV12-4,18,many,CASSLAGSIGASVDRAFF,TGTGCCAGCAGTTTAGCGGGGTCGATAGGCGCGTCGGTAGATCGAGCTTTCTTT
TRBJ2-5,TRBD2,TRBV20-1,17,-,CSAKRHLPTSGAETQYF,TGCAGTGCTAAAAGACACCTCCCGACTAGCGGGGCGGAGACCCAGTACTTC
TRBJ1-1,-,TRBV6-1,13,-,CASSGEGGTEAFF,TGTGCCAGCAGCGGAGAAGGGGGCACTGAAGCTTTCTTT
TRBJ2-1,TRBD2,TRBV4-1,17,-,CASSPGRQRGSYNEQFF,TGCGCCAGCAGCCCTGGAAGACAGCGGGGGTCCTACAATGAGCAGTTCTTC
TRBJ2-2,-,TRBV18,15,few,CASSPNQGPTGELFF,TGTGCCAGCTCACCAAATCAGGGTCCCACCGGGGAGCTGTTTTTT
TRBJ1-5,TRBD1,TRBV20-1,16,-,CSARDPPGTANQPQHF,TGCAGTGCTAGAGATCCCCCCGGGACAGCCAATCAGCCCCAGCATTTT
TRBJ2-7,TRBD1,TRBV4-3,15,-,CASSPSGTGSHEQYF,TGCGCCAGCAGCCCTTCCGGGACAGGGTCCCACGAGCAGTACTTC
TRBJ1-1,-,TRBV6-1,14,many,CASSVRRMNTEAFF,TGTGCCAGCAGTGTGAGGAGGATGAACACTGAAGCTTTCTTT
TRBJ1-1,-,TRBV10-3,13,many,CAISEETGGLAFF,TGTGCCATCAGTGAGGAAACGGGCGGGTTGGCTTTCTTT
TRBJ1-6,-,TRBV7-9,16,-,CASSPPGSSYNSPLHF,TGTGCCAGCAGCCCCCCAGGTAGCTCCTATAATTCACCCCTCCACTTT
TRBJ2-3,TRBD1,TRBV4-1,17,few,CASSQERDRGFTDTQYF,TGCGCCAGCAGCCAAGAACGCGACAGGGGGTTCACAGATACGCAGTATTTT
TRBJ2-1,-,TRBV2,13,many,CASSEVLYNEQFF,TGTGCCAGCAGTGAAGTCCTGTACAATGAGCAGTTCTTC
TRBJ2-7,TRBD2,TRBV20-1,16,-,CSARVESSGSKHEQYF,TGCAGTGCTAGAGTCGAGTCTAGCGGGAGTAAACACGAGCAGTACTTC
TRBJ2-1,-,TRBV18,16,-,CASSPLTTLSYNEQFF,TGTGCCAGCTCACCCCTAACGACCCTCTCCTACAATGAGCAGTTCTTC
TRBJ2-2,-,TRBV12-3/TRBV12-4,13,few,CASRRDNTGELFF,TGTGCCAGCAGACGGGACAACACCGGGGAGCTGTTTTTT
TRBJ1-5,-,TRBV19,15,-,CASNSGGGGDQPQHF,TGTGCCAGTAATAGTGGGGGGGGCGGTGATCAGCCCCAGCATTTT
TRBJ1-5,-,TRBV19,15,-,CASSHQTGSNQPQHF,TGTGCCAGTAGCCACCAGACAGGTAGCAATCAGCCCCAGCATTTT
TRBJ2-4,-,TRBV2,14,many,CASNLGTAKNIQYF,TGTGCCAGCAACCTGGGGACAGCCAAAAACATTCAGTACTTC
TRBJ1-2,-,TRBV6-1,11,-,CASSPSYGYTF,TGTGCCAGCAGTCCGTCGTATGGCTACACCTTC
TRBJ2-2,-,TRBV27,14,many,CASRDGGFTGELFF,TGTGCCAGCAGAGACGGGGGCTTCACCGGGGAGCTGTTTTTT
TRBJ2-1,-,TRBV19,12,-,CASSIGESEQFF,TGTGCCAGTAGTATTGGGGAATCTGAGCAGTTCTTC
TRBJ2-7,-,TRBV4-1,15,-,CASSQAADSPYEQYF,TGCGCCAGCAGCCAAGCGGCGGACAGTCCCTACGAGCAGTACTTC
TRBJ2-1,TRBD1,TRBV12-3/TRBV12-4,16,many,CASSPRRDRVTNEQFF,TGTGCCAGCAGTCCCCGTCGGGACAGGGTTACCAATGAGCAGTTCTTC
TRBJ1-3,-,TRBV2,14,many,CASRRISSGNTIYF,TGTGCCAGCAGGCGGATTAGCTCTGGAAACACCATATATTTT
TRBJ2-2,TRBD2,TRBV20-1,15,-,CSAHSSGRNTGELFF,TGCAGTGCACACTCTAGCGGAAGGAACACCGGGGAGCTGTTTTTT
TRBJ1-2,TRBD1,TRBV18,15,-,CASSPTGGEYYGYTF,TGTGCCAGCTCACCCACAGGGGGCGAATACTATGGCTACACCTTC
TRBJ1-1,-,TRBV29-1,11,-,CSGRGVTEAFF,TGCAGCGGGCGGGGGGTCACTGAAGCTTTCTTT
TRBJ2-1,TRBD2,TRBV10-2,16,-,CASSARGAGPYNEQFF,TGCGCCAGCAGTGCCCGGGGAGCGGGACCCTACAATGAGCAGTTCTTC
TRBJ1-2,-,TRBV27,14,many,CASTPLRANYGYTF,TGTGCCAGCACCCCTTTAAGGGCGAACTATGGCTACACCTTC
TRBJ1-1,-,TRBV4-1,14,few,CASSTSGGGTEAFF,TGCGCCAGCAGCACTTCCGGAGGGGGCACTGAAGCTTTCTTT
TRBJ2-1,TRBD2,TRBV28,15,many,CASSYGLAGVNEQFF,TGTGCCAGCAGTTACGGACTAGCGGGAGTCAATGAGCAGTTCTTC
TRBJ1-5,-,TRBV19,12,-,CASGRNNQPQHF,TGTGCCAGTGGACGAAACAATCAGCCCCAGCATTTT
TRBJ2-4,TRBD1,TRBV5-1,15,few,CASSSPTGGVNIQYF,TGCGCCAGCAGCTCGCCGACAGGGGGCGTGAACATTCAGTACTTC
TRBJ2-4,TRBD1,TRBV28,16,-,CASSSQGAGGRNIQYF,TGTGCCAGCAGTTCCCAGGGGGCTGGGGGCAGAAACATTCAGTACTTC
TRBJ2-5,-,TRBV20-1,13,many,CSAYRVLSETQYF,TGCAGTGCTTACAGGGTTCTCTCAGAGACCCAGTACTTC
TRBJ2-1,TRBD1,TRBV7-9,16,-,CASSFRQGESYNEQFF,TGTGCCAGCAGCTTCAGACAGGGGGAGTCTTACAATGAGCAGTTCTTC
TRBJ1-5,TRBD1,TRBV6-1,14,many,CASGTGFGNQPQHF,TGTGCCAGCGGGACAGGGTTTGGCAATCAGCCCCAGCATTTT
TRBJ2-2,-,TRBV10-2,17,-,CASSETPTTRLSGELFF,TGCGCCAGCAGTGAAACCCCGACTACACGGTTGAGCGGGGAGCTGTTTTTT
TRBJ2-7,-,TRBV28,13,many,CASNKPGSYEQYF,TGTGCCAGCAACAAGCCTGGCTCCTACGAGCAGTACTTC
TRBJ2-1,-,TRBV28,16,-,CASSTSTRTTYNEQFF,TGTGCCAGCAGTACCTCTACCAGGACCACCTACAATGAGCAGTTCTTC
TRBJ2-3,TRBD2,TRBV5-1,16,many,CASSPVTSGGSDTQYF,TGCGCCAGCAGCCCGGTGACTAGCGGGGGGTCAGATACGCAGTATTTT